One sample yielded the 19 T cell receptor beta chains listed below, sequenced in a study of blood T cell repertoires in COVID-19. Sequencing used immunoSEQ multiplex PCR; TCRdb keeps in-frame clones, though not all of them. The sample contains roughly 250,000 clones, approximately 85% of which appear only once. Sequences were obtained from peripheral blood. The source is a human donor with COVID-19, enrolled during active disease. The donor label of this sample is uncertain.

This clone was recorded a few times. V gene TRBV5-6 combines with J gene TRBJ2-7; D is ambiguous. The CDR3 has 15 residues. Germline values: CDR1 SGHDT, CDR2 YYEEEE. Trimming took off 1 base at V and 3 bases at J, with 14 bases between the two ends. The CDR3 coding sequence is TGTGCCAGCAGCTTGTTGTTGAGCGTCAGCTACGAGCAGTACTTC. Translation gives CASSLLLSVSYEQYF.

The CDR3 is CSVSPGGDTGELFF. Written as DNA, the CDR3 is TGCAGCGTCTCTCCCGGAGGGGACACCGGGGAGCTGTTTTTT. This chain uses TRBV29-1 with TRBJ2-2; possibly TRBD2 for D (6 bases). V was clipped by 6 bases and J by 3 bases, with 14 bases between them. Germline CDR1 reads SQVTM; CDR2 reads ANQGSEA. The CDR3 spans 14 residues.

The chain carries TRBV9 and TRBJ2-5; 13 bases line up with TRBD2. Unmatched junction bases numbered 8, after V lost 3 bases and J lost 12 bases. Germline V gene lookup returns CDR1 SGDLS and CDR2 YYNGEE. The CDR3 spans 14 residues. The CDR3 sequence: CASSGTSGRGGEYF. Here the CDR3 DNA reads TGTGCCAGCAGCGGGACTAGCGGGAGAGGGGGGGAGTACTTC.

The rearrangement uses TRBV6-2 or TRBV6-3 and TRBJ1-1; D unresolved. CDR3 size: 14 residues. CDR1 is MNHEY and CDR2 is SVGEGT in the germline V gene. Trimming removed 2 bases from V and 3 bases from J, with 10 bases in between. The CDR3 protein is CASSYPARDTEAFF. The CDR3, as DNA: TGTGCCAGCAGTTACCCCGCCCGGGACACTGAAGCTTTCTTT.

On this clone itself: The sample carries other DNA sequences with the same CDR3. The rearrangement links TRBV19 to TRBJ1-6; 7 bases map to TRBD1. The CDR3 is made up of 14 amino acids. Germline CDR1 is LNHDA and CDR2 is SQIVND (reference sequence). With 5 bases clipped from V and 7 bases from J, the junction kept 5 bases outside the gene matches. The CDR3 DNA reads TGTGCCAGTAGTCCCAGACAGGGAAATTCACCCCTCCACTTT. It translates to CASSPRQGNSPLHF. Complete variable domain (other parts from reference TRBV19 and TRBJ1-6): DGGITQSPKYLFRKEGQNVTLSCEQNLNHDAMYWYRQDPGQGLRLIYYSQIVNDFQKGDIAEGYSVSREKKESFPLTVTSAQKNPTAFYLCASSPRQGNSPLHFGNGTRLTVT.

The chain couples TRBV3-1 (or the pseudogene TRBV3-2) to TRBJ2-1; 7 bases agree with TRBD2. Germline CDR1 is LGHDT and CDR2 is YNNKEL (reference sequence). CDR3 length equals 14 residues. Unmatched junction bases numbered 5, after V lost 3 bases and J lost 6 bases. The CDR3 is CASSQERGLNEQFF. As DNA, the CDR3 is TGTGCCAGCAGCCAGGAGCGGGGTCTCAATGAGCAGTTCTTC.

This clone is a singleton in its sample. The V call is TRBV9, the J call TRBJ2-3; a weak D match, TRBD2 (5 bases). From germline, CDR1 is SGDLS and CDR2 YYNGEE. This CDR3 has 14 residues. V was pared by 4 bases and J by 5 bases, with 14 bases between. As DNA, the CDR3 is TGTGCCAGCAGCCTCCGGGATATAGTAGATACGCAGTATTTT. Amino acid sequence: CASSLRDIVDTQYF.

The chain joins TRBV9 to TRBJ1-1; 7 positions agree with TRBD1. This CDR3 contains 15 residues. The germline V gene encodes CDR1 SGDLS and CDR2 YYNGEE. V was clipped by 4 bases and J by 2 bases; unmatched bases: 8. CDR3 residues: CASSRPDRVNTEAFF. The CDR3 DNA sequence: TGTGCCAGCAGCCGACCTGACAGGGTAAACACTGAAGCTTTCTTT.

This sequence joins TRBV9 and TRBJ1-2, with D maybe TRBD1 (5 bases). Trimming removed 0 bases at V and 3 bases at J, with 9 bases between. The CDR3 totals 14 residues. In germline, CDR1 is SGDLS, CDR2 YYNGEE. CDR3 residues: CASSVEGHYYGYTF. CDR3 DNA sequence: TGTGCCAGCAGCGTAGAGGGGCACTACTATGGCTACACCTTC. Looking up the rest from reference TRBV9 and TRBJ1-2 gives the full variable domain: DSGVTQTPKHLITATGQRVTLRCSPRSGDLSVYWYQQSLDQGLQFLIQYYNGEERAKGNILERFSAQQFPDLHSELNLSSLELGDSALYFCASSVEGHYYGYTFGSGTRLTVV.

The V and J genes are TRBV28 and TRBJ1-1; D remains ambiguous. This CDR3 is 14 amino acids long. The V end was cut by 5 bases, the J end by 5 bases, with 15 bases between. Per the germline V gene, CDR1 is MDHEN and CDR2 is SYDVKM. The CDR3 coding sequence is TGTGCCAGCAGTCCCTCACAAGAGGGAACTGAAGCTTTCTTT. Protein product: CASSPSQEGTEAFF.

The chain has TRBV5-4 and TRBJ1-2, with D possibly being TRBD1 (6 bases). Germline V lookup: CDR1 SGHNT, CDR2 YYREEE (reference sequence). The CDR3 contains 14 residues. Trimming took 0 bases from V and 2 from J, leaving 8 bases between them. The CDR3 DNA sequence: TGTGCCAGCAGCTTGGCAGGGGCGAACTATGGCTACACCTTC. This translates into CASSLAGANYGYTF.

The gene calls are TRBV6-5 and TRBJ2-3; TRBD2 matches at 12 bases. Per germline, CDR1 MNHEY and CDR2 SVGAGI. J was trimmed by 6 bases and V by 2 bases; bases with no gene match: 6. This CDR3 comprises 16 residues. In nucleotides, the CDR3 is TGTGCCAGCAGTTACGTGACTAGCGGGAGAGCGGATACGCAGTATTTT. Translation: CASSYVTSGRADTQYF.

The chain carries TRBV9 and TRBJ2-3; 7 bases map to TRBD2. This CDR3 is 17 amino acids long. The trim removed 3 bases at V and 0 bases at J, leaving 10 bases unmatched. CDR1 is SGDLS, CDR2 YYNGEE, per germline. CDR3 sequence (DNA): TGTGCCAGCAGCGCCTCTCGACTAGCAGCTAGCACAGATACGCAGTATTTT. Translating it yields CASSASRLAASTDTQYF.

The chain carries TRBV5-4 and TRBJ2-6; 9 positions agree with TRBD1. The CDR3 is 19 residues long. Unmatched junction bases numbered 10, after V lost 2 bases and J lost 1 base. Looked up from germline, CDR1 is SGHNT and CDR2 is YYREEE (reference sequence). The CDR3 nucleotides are TGTGCCAGCAGCTTCGACCTTCCGGGACAGGGTTCTGGGGCCAACGTCCTGACTTTC. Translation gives CASSFDLPGQGSGANVLTF.

This CDR3 reads CASSPNTGLDTEAFF. CDR3 nucleotides: TGTGCCAGCTCACCAAATACAGGGCTGGACACTGAAGCTTTCTTT. The chain employs TRBV18 and TRBJ1-1, with TRBD1 as a possible D gene (6 bases). The CDR3 extends over 15 amino acids. The germline gives CDR1 KGHSH, CDR2 LQKENI. With 2 bases removed from V and 3 bases from J, the gap between germline ends came to 13 bases. The complete variable domain, with remaining parts taken from reference TRBV18 and TRBJ1-1, reads NAGVMQNPRHLVRRRGQEARLRCSPMKGHSHVYWYRQLPEEGLKFMVYLQKENIIDESGMPKERFSAEFPKEGPSILRIQQVVRGDSAAYFCASSPNTGLDTEAFFGQGTRLTVV.

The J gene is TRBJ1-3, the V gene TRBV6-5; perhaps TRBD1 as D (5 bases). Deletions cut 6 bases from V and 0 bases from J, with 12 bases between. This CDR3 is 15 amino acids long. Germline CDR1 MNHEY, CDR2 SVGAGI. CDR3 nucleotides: TGTGCCAGCAGGCTTGACAGCCTCTCTGGAAACACCATATATTTT. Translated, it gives CASRLDSLSGNTIYF.

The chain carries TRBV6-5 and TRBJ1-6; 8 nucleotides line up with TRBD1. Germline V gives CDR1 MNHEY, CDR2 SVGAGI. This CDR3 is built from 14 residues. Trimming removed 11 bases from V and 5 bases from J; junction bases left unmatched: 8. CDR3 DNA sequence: TGTGCCGGGGGCCGGACAGGGAATAATTCACCCCTCCACTTT. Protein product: CAGGRTGNNSPLHF.

CDR3 loop: CAWSGQNNQPQHF. The CDR3 DNA sequence: TGTGCCTGGAGTGGACAGAACAATCAGCCCCAGCATTTT. The chain joins TRBV30 to TRBJ1-5; maybe TRBD1 (5 bases). Germline V gives CDR1 GTSNPN, CDR2 SVGIG (reference sequence). This CDR3 spans 13 amino acids. Trimming removed 1 base from V and 3 bases from J, with 7 bases in between. The complete variable domain, with remaining parts taken from reference TRBV30 and TRBJ1-5, reads SQTIHQWPATLVQPVGSPLSLECTVEGTSNPNLYWYRQAAGRGLQLLFYSVGIGQISSEVPQNLSASRPQDRQFILSSKKLLLSDSGFYLCAWSGQNNQPQHFGDGTRLSIL.

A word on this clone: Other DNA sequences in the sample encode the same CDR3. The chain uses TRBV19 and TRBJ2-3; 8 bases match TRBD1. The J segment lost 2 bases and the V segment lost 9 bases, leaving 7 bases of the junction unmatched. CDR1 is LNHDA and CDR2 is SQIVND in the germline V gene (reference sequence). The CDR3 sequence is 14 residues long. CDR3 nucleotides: TGTGCCAGCCGACCGGGACAGGCCACAGATACGCAGTATTTT. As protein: CASRPGQATDTQYF.